The sequence of this T cell receptor beta chain was determined in a study of CD8 T cells in Susac syndrome. Across the study: At the time their blood was drawn, patients with Susac syndrome were either therapy-naive, on corticosteroids (with some of them also receiving intravenous immunoglobulin), or on intravenous immunoglobulin alone.

Reverse transcription of roughly 0.45 to 1 ug RNA used random hexamers. A single record per CDR3 protein comes from TCRdb applying MiXCR to the immunoSEQ multiplex PCR reads. Altogether roughly 75,000 distinct CDR3 sequences are present, just over 90% being singletons, with the ten largest covering about 0.14%. CDR3 size: 14 residues. CDR1 and CDR2 (germline): DFQATT, SNEGSKA (reference sequence). Unmatched junction bases numbered 8, after V lost 6 bases and J lost 10 bases. Sequencing was performed on CD4+ T cells from PBMCs. The chain carries TRBV20-1 and TRBJ2-1; 14 bases align to TRBD2. The sequence was obtained from a human donor with Susac syndrome. The CDR3 protein is CSATRTSGGLEQFF. Written as DNA, the CDR3 is TGCAGTGCGACCAGGACTAGCGGGGGGCTAGAGCAGTTCTTC.